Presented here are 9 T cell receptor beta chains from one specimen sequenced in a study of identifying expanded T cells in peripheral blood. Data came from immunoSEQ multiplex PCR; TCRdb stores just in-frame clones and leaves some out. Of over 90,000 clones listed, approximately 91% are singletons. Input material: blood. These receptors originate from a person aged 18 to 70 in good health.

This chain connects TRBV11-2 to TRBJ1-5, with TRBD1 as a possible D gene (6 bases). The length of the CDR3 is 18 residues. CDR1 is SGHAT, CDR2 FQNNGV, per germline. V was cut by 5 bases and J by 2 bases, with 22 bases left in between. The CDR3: CASSLRDKGDRGNQPQHF. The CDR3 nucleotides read TGTGCCAGCAGCCTACGTGACAAGGGGGATAGGGGCAATCAGCCCCAGCATTTT.

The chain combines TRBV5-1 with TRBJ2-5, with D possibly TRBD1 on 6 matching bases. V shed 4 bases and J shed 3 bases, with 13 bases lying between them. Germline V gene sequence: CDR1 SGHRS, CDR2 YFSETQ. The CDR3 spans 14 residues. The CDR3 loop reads CASSLDSGEETQYF. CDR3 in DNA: TGCGCCAGCAGCCTAGACTCAGGGGAAGAGACCCAGTACTTC.

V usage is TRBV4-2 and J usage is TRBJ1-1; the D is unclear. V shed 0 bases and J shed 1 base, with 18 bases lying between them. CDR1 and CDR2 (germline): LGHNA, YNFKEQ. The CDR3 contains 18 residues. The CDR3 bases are TGTGCCAGCAGCCAAGATTCGCGGCAAAACCTCGGGAACACTGAAGCTTTCTTT. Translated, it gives CASSQDSRQNLGNTEAFF.

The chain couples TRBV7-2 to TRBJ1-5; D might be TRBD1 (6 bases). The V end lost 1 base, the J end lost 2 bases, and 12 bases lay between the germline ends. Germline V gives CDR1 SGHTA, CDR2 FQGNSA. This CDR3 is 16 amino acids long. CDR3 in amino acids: CASSLGRGRGNQPQHF. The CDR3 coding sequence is TGTGCCAGCAGCTTAGGACGGGGGCGAGGCAATCAGCCCCAGCATTTT.

The CDR3 nucleotides read TGCGCCAGCAGCCCGAGTGGGTCCCGGACCCTCTATGGCTACACCTTC. Translation gives CASSPSGSRTLYGYTF. V and J are TRBV5-1 and TRBJ1-2; D call uncertain. CDR1 is SGHRS, CDR2 YFSETQ, per germline. V was shortened by 4 bases and J by 4 bases, with 20 bases between the two germline ends. CDR3 length: 16 amino acids.

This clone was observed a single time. The CDR3 region is CASSSQRGGRGDTEAFF. CDR3 nucleotides: TGCGCCAGCAGCAGCCAACGGGGGGGTAGGGGAGACACTGAAGCTTTCTTT. J is TRBJ1-1 and V is TRBV4-1, with D perhaps matching TRBD1 (5 bases). Trimming took 5 bases from V and 3 from J, leaving 22 bases between them. The germline gives CDR1 MGHRA, CDR2 YSYEKL. This CDR3 is 17 amino acids long.

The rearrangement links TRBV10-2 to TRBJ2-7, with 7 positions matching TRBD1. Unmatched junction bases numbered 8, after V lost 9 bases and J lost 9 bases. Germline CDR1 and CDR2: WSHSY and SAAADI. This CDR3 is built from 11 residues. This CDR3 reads CASLGQSGQYF. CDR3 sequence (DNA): TGCGCCAGTTTGGGACAGTCGGGGCAGTACTTC.

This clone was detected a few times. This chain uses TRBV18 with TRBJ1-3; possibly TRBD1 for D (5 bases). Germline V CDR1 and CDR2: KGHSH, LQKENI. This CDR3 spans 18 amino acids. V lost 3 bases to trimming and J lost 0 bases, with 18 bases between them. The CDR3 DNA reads TGTGCCAGCTCACCGCTAACCGGGACGGTGCTCTCTGGAAACACCATATATTTT. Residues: CASSPLTGTVLSGNTIYF.

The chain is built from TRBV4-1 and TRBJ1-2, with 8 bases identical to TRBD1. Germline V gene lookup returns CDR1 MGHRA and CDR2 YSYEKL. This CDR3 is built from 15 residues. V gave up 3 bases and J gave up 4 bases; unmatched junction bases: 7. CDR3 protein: CASSQTGAVFYGYTF. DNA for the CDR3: TGCGCCAGCAGCCAGACAGGGGCTGTCTTCTATGGCTACACCTTC.